Below, 30 T cell receptor beta chains from the same sample are listed, as sequenced in a study of blood T cell repertoires in COVID-19. Profiling relied on immunoSEQ multiplex PCR, and the TCRdb table lists in-frame clones only, not all of them. This table holds hundreds of thousands of clones, over 75% found once. Sequencing used PBMCs or T cells enriched from blood (not recorded which). The receptors here all came from a woman in her forties or fifties with acute COVID-19.

This clone was seen only once. The chain is built from TRBV3-1 (or the pseudogene TRBV3-2) and TRBJ1-1, with D unclear. Germline assignment: CDR1 LGHDT and CDR2 YNNKEL (reference sequence). With 2 bases removed from V and 6 bases from J, the gap between germline ends came to 7 bases. The CDR3 runs to 12 residues. The CDR3 protein is CASSQPKSEAFF. The CDR3 DNA reads TGTGCCAGCAGCCAACCCAAATCTGAAGCTTTCTTT.

The chain is built from TRBV7-2 and TRBJ2-2, with 7 nucleotides matching TRBD1. The CDR3 is 15 residues long. J was trimmed by 8 bases and V by 5 bases; bases with no gene match: 11. The germline V gene has CDR1 SGHTA and CDR2 FQGNSA. The CDR3 region has the DNA TGTGCCAGCAGCCCGGGACAGCTCTTGCCGGGGGAGCTGTTTTTT. Translated: CASSPGQLLPGELFF.

The rearrangement uses TRBV11-2 and TRBJ2-7; 10 bases match TRBD1. The CDR3 covers 13 residues. From germline, CDR1 is SGHAT and CDR2 FQNNGV. Losses at the gene ends were 5 bases for V and 5 bases for J; bases not matched to a gene: 3. In nucleotides, the CDR3 is TGTGCCAGCAGCCGGGACAGGGGTCACGAGCAGTACTTC. This codes for CASSRDRGHEQYF.

This clone was seen once. The gene calls are TRBV5-1 and TRBJ2-1, with TRBD1 matching over 8 bases. Germline V CDR1 and CDR2: SGHRS, YFSETQ. The trim removed 3 bases at V and 0 bases at J, leaving 5 bases unmatched. CDR3 length equals 16 residues. CDR3 loop: CASSWTGLSSYNEQFF. CDR3 nucleotide sequence: TGCGCCAGCAGCTGGACAGGGTTGAGCTCCTACAATGAGCAGTTCTTC.

The chain links TRBV4-3 to TRBJ1-2; tentatively, D is TRBD1 (6 bases). Trimming removed 0 bases at V and 2 bases at J, with 16 bases between. The CDR3 consists of 17 residues. Germline CDR1 and CDR2: LGHNA and YSLEER. CDR3 protein: CASSQEPMGARNYGYTF. CDR3 DNA: TGCGCCAGCAGCCAAGAGCCCATGGGGGCGAGGAACTATGGCTACACCTTC.

The CDR3 nucleotides are TGCGCCAGCAGCCAGGAGGGCGGCTCCTACAATGAGCAGTTCTTC. It codes for CASSQEGGSYNEQFF. The chain is built from TRBV5-1 and TRBJ2-1; a possible D gene is TRBD2 (6 bases). Trimming pared 4 bases from V and 0 bases from J, leaving 11 bases between. The CDR3 length is 15 residues. Germline V gives CDR1 SGHRS, CDR2 YFSETQ.

This chain connects TRBV3-1 (or the pseudogene TRBV3-2) to TRBJ1-2; no clear D gene. V was shortened by 4 bases and J by 6 bases, with 15 bases between the two germline ends. The CDR3 is 14 amino acids. From germline, CDR1 is LGHDT and CDR2 YNNKEL (reference sequence). Here the CDR3 reads CASSRGVSGDGYTF. The CDR3, as DNA: TGTGCCAGCAGCCGAGGAGTGTCCGGGGATGGCTACACCTTC.

The V and J genes are TRBV5-1 and TRBJ2-2; TRBD2 might be the D (6 bases). Per the germline V gene, CDR1 is SGHRS and CDR2 is YFSETQ. The CDR3 sequence is 15 residues long. The ends were cut back, 4 bases at V and 1 base at J, with 11 bases in the middle. In DNA, the CDR3 is TGCGCCAGCAGCGCCGGGACTCAGAACACCGGGGAGCTGTTTTTT. Translating it yields CASSAGTQNTGELFF.

The chain employs TRBV10-1 and TRBJ2-3, with 13 bases matching TRBD2. V trimming: 5 bases; J trimming: 7 bases; junction bases outside the gene matches: 6. Germline V gene sequence: CDR1 WNHNN, CDR2 SYGVQD (reference sequence). This CDR3 region has 15 residues. The CDR3 DNA follows: TGCGCCAGCAGTTTTACTAGCGGGGGGGCCAATACGCAGTATTTT. Translating it yields CASSFTSGGANTQYF.

This clone has just one count. This sequence joins TRBV19 and TRBJ2-2; D remains ambiguous. Trimming stripped 3 bases from V and 9 bases from J, with 8 bases between. The CDR3 totals 12 residues. Germline CDR1 LNHDA, CDR2 SQIVND (reference sequence). CDR3 nucleotides: TGTGCCAGTAGTATTAGTCCCAGGGAGCTGTTTTTT. Translating gives CASSISPRELFF.

CDR3 sequence: CASSLSGNTGELFF. The CDR3 region has the DNA TGTGCCAGCAGCTTATCGGGGAACACCGGGGAGCTGTTTTTT. The V call is TRBV7-2, the J call TRBJ2-2; unclear D gene. From germline, CDR1 is SGHTA and CDR2 FQGNSA. This CDR3 comprises 14 residues. Trimming left V 2 bases short and J 1 base short, with 5 bases between.

This rearrangement joins TRBV2 to TRBJ1-5, with D unclear. This CDR3 contains 17 residues. Germline CDR1 is SNHLY and CDR2 is FYNNEI. The V end was cut by 7 bases, the J end by 6 bases, with 25 bases between. CDR3 nucleotide sequence: TGTGCCAGCAACTTCCGCAAGGAGGACCCCGAAGGTCAGCCCCAGCATTTT. Translation: CASNFRKEDPEGQPQHF.

This rearrangement joins TRBV5-1 to TRBJ1-4; D possibly corresponds to TRBD1 (6 bases). CDR1 SGHRS and CDR2 YFSETQ come from the germline V gene. V lost 4 bases and J 0 bases, leaving 10 bases between the germline ends. The CDR3 totals 15 residues. The CDR3: CASSREGATNEKLFF. The CDR3 DNA reads TGCGCCAGCAGCCGGGAGGGGGCAACTAATGAAAAACTGTTTTTT.

This chain uses TRBV18 with TRBJ2-5; D is possibly TRBD1 (5 bases). Germline V gene sequence: CDR1 KGHSH, CDR2 LQKENI. The CDR3 totals 13 residues. V was clipped by 4 bases and J by 5 bases, with 11 bases between them. DNA for the CDR3: TGTGCCAGCTCACTTCAGGGCCGGGAGACCCAGTACTTC. Translation: CASSLQGRETQYF. The full variable domain, rest sourced from reference TRBV18 and TRBJ2-5, is NAGVMQNPRHLVRRRGQEARLRCSPMKGHSHVYWYRQLPEEGLKFMVYLQKENIIDESGMPKERFSAEFPKEGPSILRIQQVVRGDSAAYFCASSLQGRETQYFGPGTRLLVL.

This sequence joins TRBV5-4 and TRBJ2-3; 12 bases map to TRBD2. The CDR3 is made up of 17 amino acids. J gave up 2 bases and V 2 bases, and 6 bases lay outside the gene matches. Germline CDR1 SGHNT, CDR2 YYREEE (reference sequence). The DNA of the CDR3 is TGTGCCAGCAGCTTTGTGGGACTAGCGGGTACCACAGATACGCAGTATTTT. It specifies CASSFVGLAGTTDTQYF. Using reference TRBV5-4 and TRBJ2-3 for the parts outside the CDR3, the full variable domain is ETGVTQSPTHLIKTRGQQVTLRCSSQSGHNTVSWYQQALGQGPQFIFQYYREEENGRGNFPPRFSGLQFPNYSSELNVNALELDDSALYLCASSFVGLAGTTDTQYFGPGTRLTVL.

This clone showed up just once. This sequence joins TRBV5-1 and TRBJ1-2; D possibly corresponds to TRBD1 (6 bases). V gave up 0 bases and J gave up 5 bases, with 14 bases separating them. Germline CDR1 and CDR2: SGHRS and YFSETQ. The CDR3 contains 15 residues. CDR3 coding DNA: TGCGCCAGCAGCTTGGCGCGGGGGCGAGGGTATGGCTACACCTTC. This codes for CASSLARGRGYGYTF.

The V gene is TRBV4-1, the J gene TRBJ1-1; D remains unclear. CDR3 length: 12 amino acids. The V end was cut by 0 bases, the J end by 7 bases, with 6 bases between. The germline V gene has CDR1 MGHRA and CDR2 YSYEKL. In DNA form, the CDR3 reads TGCGCCAGCAGCCAAGAGACGGGTGAAGCTTTCTTT. Translation gives CASSQETGEAFF.

The rearrangement uses TRBV25-1 and TRBJ1-6, with unresolved D. The CDR3 extends over 14 amino acids. Germline lookup yields CDR1 MGHDK and CDR2 SYGVNS. Trimming shortened V by 6 bases and J by 7 bases, and 13 bases separated the two germline ends. CDR3 DNA sequence: TGTGCCAGCAGGACCGACGGGTTGAATTCACCCCTCCACTTT. Encoded protein: CASRTDGLNSPLHF. Based on the CDR3 plus reference TRBV25-1 and TRBJ1-6, the full variable domain is EADIYQTPRYLVIGTGKKITLECSQTMGHDKMYWYQQDPGMELHLIHYSYGVNSTEKGDLSSESTVSRIRTEHFPLTLESARPSHTSQYLCASRTDGLNSPLHFGNGTRLTVT.

The chain joins TRBV10-3 to TRBJ1-6; 8 positions match TRBD1. The length of the CDR3 is 13 residues. Germline trimming cut 4 bases from V and 8 bases from J; bases unmatched to any gene: 1. Per the germline V gene, CDR1 is ENHRY and CDR2 is SYGVKD. CDR3 region: CAISAGGDSPLHF. Here the CDR3 DNA reads TGTGCCATCAGTGCAGGGGGCGATTCACCCCTCCACTTT.

This sequence joins TRBV10-3 and TRBJ2-1, with 9 nucleotides matching TRBD2. The CDR3 spans 14 residues. Germline trimming cut 5 bases from V and 5 bases from J; bases unmatched to any gene: 4. Germline values: CDR1 ENHRY, CDR2 SYGVKD. The CDR3 is CAISSGGNHNEQFF. CDR3 nucleotides: TGTGCCATCAGTAGCGGGGGGAACCACAATGAGCAGTTCTTC.

This sequence joins TRBV11-2 and TRBJ2-1; 8 bases map to TRBD1. The CDR3 is 14 amino acids. Germline CDR1 is SGHAT and CDR2 is FQNNGV. Trimming at V came to 5 bases and at J to 8 bases, leaving 8 bases not matched to a gene. The CDR3 loop is CASSADRVIDEQFF. The DNA of the CDR3 is TGTGCCAGCAGCGCGGACAGGGTCATCGATGAGCAGTTCTTC.

The chain has TRBV15 and TRBJ1-5, with a tentative D call TRBD1 (5 bases). Per the germline V gene, CDR1 is LNHNV and CDR2 is YYDKDF (reference sequence). Trimming took off 3 bases at V and 8 bases at J, with 8 bases between the two ends. The CDR3 contains 12 residues. The CDR3 loop reads CATSSPREPQHF. CDR3 nucleotides: TGTGCCACCAGCAGCCCCAGGGAGCCCCAGCATTTT.

The chain carries TRBV9 and TRBJ2-1; possible D gene TRBD2, 6 bases. From germline, CDR1 is SGDLS and CDR2 YYNGEE. Trimming shortened V by 1 base and J by 8 bases, and 13 bases separated the two germline ends. The CDR3 consists of 14 residues. The chain's CDR3 is CASSVSGPADEQFF. The CDR3 region has the DNA TGTGCCAGCAGCGTAAGCGGGCCGGCGGATGAGCAGTTCTTC.

Written as DNA, the CDR3 is TGCGCCAGCAGCTTGCAGGGCCAGACCTTTGTTGAAGCTTTCTTT. This gives the protein CASSLQGQTFVEAFF. V gene TRBV5-1 combines with J gene TRBJ1-1; possibly TRBD1 for D (5 bases). This CDR3 contains 15 residues. CDR1 and CDR2 (germline): SGHRS, YFSETQ. V was pared by 1 base and J by 7 bases, with 17 bases between.

The J gene is TRBJ2-5, the V gene TRBV24-1, with TRBD2 identical over 13 bases. The CDR3 sequence is 16 residues long. Per the germline V gene, CDR1 is KGHDR and CDR2 is SFDVKD. J was trimmed by 5 bases and V by 2 bases; bases with no gene match: 4. DNA of the CDR3: TGTGCCACCAGTGATTCCACTAGCGGGGGGGCCGAGACCCAGTACTTC. This sequence encodes CATSDSTSGGAETQYF.

The chain links TRBV18 to TRBJ1-1, with a weak D call TRBD1 (6 bases). Germline V gene data show CDR1 as KGHSH and CDR2 as LQKENI. The length of the CDR3 is 14 residues. V lost 1 base, J lost 7 bases, and 13 bases lay in between. CDR3 protein: CASSPQETGSEAFF. The CDR3 DNA sequence: TGTGCCAGCTCACCACAGGAGACAGGTAGTGAAGCTTTCTTT. Full variable domain (rest looked up from reference TRBV18 and TRBJ1-1): NAGVMQNPRHLVRRRGQEARLRCSPMKGHSHVYWYRQLPEEGLKFMVYLQKENIIDESGMPKERFSAEFPKEGPSILRIQQVVRGDSAAYFCASSPQETGSEAFFGQGTRLTVV.

The rearrangement uses TRBV18 and TRBJ2-2; 8 bases match TRBD2. Trimming cost V 0 bases and J 3 bases; bases outside gene matches: 0. Germline V lookup: CDR1 KGHSH, CDR2 LQKENI. The CDR3 is made up of 15 amino acids. In DNA form, the CDR3 reads TGTGCCAGCTCACCACCTAGCGGGGACACCGGGGAGCTGTTTTTT. It yields the protein CASSPPSGDTGELFF. Full variable domain (missing parts from reference TRBV18 and TRBJ2-2): NAGVMQNPRHLVRRRGQEARLRCSPMKGHSHVYWYRQLPEEGLKFMVYLQKENIIDESGMPKERFSAEFPKEGPSILRIQQVVRGDSAAYFCASSPPSGDTGELFFGEGSRLTVL.

The CDR3, as DNA: TGTGCCAGCTCACCAGCGACAGGGGTTTATGGCTACACCTTC. This sequence encodes CASSPATGVYGYTF. The chain is built from TRBV18 and TRBJ1-2, with 8 bases fitting TRBD1. This CDR3 is 14 amino acids long. Per the germline V gene, CDR1 is KGHSH and CDR2 is LQKENI. The ends lost 2 bases at V and 5 bases at J; junction bases unmatched: 4.

Concerning this clone: The same CDR3 can be traced to other DNA sequences in this sample. V is TRBV7-2 and J is TRBJ1-5; 8 bases are a match to TRBD1. V lost 4 bases and J lost 4; bases outside the gene matches: 3. Germline CDR1 is SGHTA and CDR2 is FQGNSA. This CDR3 is 14 amino acids long. The CDR3 loop reads CASSSDRVNQPQHF. CDR3 nucleotide sequence: TGTGCCAGCAGCTCGGACAGGGTTAATCAGCCCCAGCATTTT.

This clone was found once. The V gene is TRBV10-3, the J gene TRBJ1-1; D might be TRBD1 (5 bases). Germline V gives CDR1 ENHRY, CDR2 SYGVKD. This CDR3 comprises 15 residues. Trimming took 6 bases from V and 4 from J, leaving 18 bases between them. CDR3 region: CAIRSGSFQGTEAFF. CDR3 DNA sequence: TGTGCCATCAGATCCGGGTCTTTCCAGGGCACTGAAGCTTTCTTT.